These 25 T cell receptor beta chains share one sample of origin, sequenced in a study of T cells in localized non-small cell lung cancer. Sequencing was performed with immunoSEQ multiplex PCR; in TCRdb, only in-frame clones are kept and a portion is missing. The data hold some 50,000 clones, with roughly 86% observed a single time. The sequencing here drew on PBMCs, taken before any cancer treatment. These receptors were collected from a female donor with stage II lung adenocarcinoma.

This chain connects TRBV7-8 to TRBJ2-7, with D tentatively TRBD2 (7 bases). From germline, CDR1 is SGHVS and CDR2 FQNEAQ. The V end lost 4 bases, the J end lost 4 bases, and 17 bases lay between the germline ends. The CDR3 spans 15 residues. CDR3 bases: TGTGCCAGCAGCTCCCGGGCGGGGAGGGGGTACGAGCAGTACTTC. This gives the protein CASSSRAGRGYEQYF.

The chain employs TRBV25-1 and TRBJ2-2; possibly TRBD2 for D (5 bases). The CDR3 sequence is 13 residues long. Trimming took 4 bases from V and 6 from J, leaving 9 bases between them. CDR1 MGHDK and CDR2 SYGVNS come from the germline V gene. The CDR3 loop is CASSALGAGELFF. The CDR3 coding sequence is TGTGCCAGCAGTGCACTAGGAGCCGGGGAGCTGTTTTTT. Full variable domain (rest looked up from reference TRBV25-1 and TRBJ2-2): EADIYQTPRYLVIGTGKKITLECSQTMGHDKMYWYQQDPGMELHLIHYSYGVNSTEKGDLSSESTVSRIRTEHFPLTLESARPSHTSQYLCASSALGAGELFFGEGSRLTVL.

This sequence joins TRBV4-1 and TRBJ1-3; the D gene is possibly TRBD1 (5 bases). Trimming took 4 bases from V and 0 from J, leaving 28 bases between them. The CDR3 is 21 residues long. Germline values: CDR1 MGHRA, CDR2 YSYEKL. The CDR3 DNA reads as TGCGCCAGCAGCCTCCCTCTTGGCCCCTCTACGGGACGGTACTCTGGAAACACCATATATTTT. Residues: CASSLPLGPSTGRYSGNTIYF.

The chain couples TRBV15 to TRBJ1-2; 7 bases map to TRBD1. V dropped 0 bases and J dropped 8; count of bases not matched to a gene: 6. Germline V gives CDR1 LNHNV, CDR2 YYDKDF (reference sequence). The CDR3 runs 14 residues. In DNA form, the CDR3 reads TGTGCCACCAGCAGAGACCGACAGGGCCGCGGCTACACCTTC. Its protein is CATSRDRQGRGYTF.

This rearrangement joins TRBV10-3 to TRBJ2-7; TRBD2 matches at 7 bases. Germline CDR1 is ENHRY and CDR2 is SYGVKD. The V and J ends lost 8 bases and 4 bases, in that order; junction bases with no gene match: 8. The CDR3 spans 13 residues. Here the CDR3 reads CAIGGVSGYEQYF. Written as DNA, the CDR3 is TGTGCCATCGGGGGGGTTTCAGGTTACGAGCAGTACTTC.

The J gene is TRBJ2-1, the V gene TRBV27; 9 nucleotides align to TRBD1. V trimming: 3 bases; J trimming: 3 bases; junction bases outside the gene matches: 3. CDR1 is MNHEY, CDR2 SMNVEV, per germline (reference sequence). The CDR3 covers 15 residues. The CDR3 protein is CASSLGQGDYNEQFF. The CDR3 DNA reads TGTGCCAGCAGTTTGGGACAGGGAGACTACAATGAGCAGTTCTTC.

This clone was observed once. The chain joins TRBV5-1 to TRBJ2-1; D possibly corresponds to TRBD1 (6 bases). Germline values: CDR1 SGHRS, CDR2 YFSETQ. Trimming pared 0 bases from V and 5 bases from J, leaving 12 bases between. The CDR3 contains 15 residues. Here the CDR3 DNA reads TGCGCCAGCAGCTTGGACAGGGTGAGGGACAATGAGCAGTTCTTC. It translates to CASSLDRVRDNEQFF.

The J gene is TRBJ1-5, the V gene TRBV11-2, with a possible D match to TRBD1 (5 bases). In germline, CDR1 is SGHAT, CDR2 FQNNGV. V lost 5 bases and J 3 bases, leaving 20 bases between the germline ends. The CDR3 loop spans 17 amino acids. The CDR3 spells CASSPCRVKRDNQPQHF. The CDR3 DNA reads as TGTGCCAGCAGCCCTTGCAGGGTGAAAAGGGACAATCAGCCCCAGCATTTT. The full variable domain, its missing parts supplied by reference TRBV11-2 and TRBJ1-5, is EAGVAQSPRYKIIEKRQSVAFWCNPISGHATLYWYQQILGQGPKLLIQFQNNGVVDDSQLPKDRFSAERLKGVDSTLKIQPAKLEDSAVYLCASSPCRVKRDNQPQHFGDGTRLSIL.

The rearrangement joins TRBV25-1 to TRBJ2-4; D perhaps matches TRBD2 (5 bases). This CDR3 spans 13 amino acids. CDR1 and CDR2 from the germline V gene are MGHDK and SYGVNS. Trimming removed 4 bases from V and 7 bases from J, with 11 bases in between. CDR3 sequence reads: CASSAGMPNIQYF. CDR3 nucleotides: TGTGCCAGCAGTGCCGGGATGCCTAACATTCAGTACTTC.

The chain employs TRBV5-1 and TRBJ2-1; maybe TRBD1 (6 bases). The germline V gene has CDR1 SGHRS and CDR2 YFSETQ. The V gene lost 4 bases and the J gene lost 6 bases, with 11 bases spanning the gap. This CDR3 has 13 amino acids. The CDR3 DNA follows: TGCGCCAGCAGCCAACAGGGAAGCAATGAGCAGTTCTTC. Protein: CASSQQGSNEQFF.

V and J are TRBV28 and TRBJ1-4; D is unresolved. CDR3 size: 13 residues. The V end lost 2 bases, the J end lost 4 bases, and 5 bases lay between the germline ends. The germline CDR1 and CDR2 sequences are MDHEN and SYDVKM. CDR3 DNA sequence: TGTGCCAGCAGTTTAGGTTATAATGAAAAACTGTTTTTT. Residues: CASSLGYNEKLFF.

The chain employs TRBV18 and TRBJ1-5; TRBD1 might be the D (6 bases). This CDR3 has 18 residues. Germline CDR1 and CDR2: KGHSH and LQKENI. With 6 bases removed from V and 3 bases from J, the gap between germline ends came to 24 bases. In DNA form, the CDR3 reads TGTGCCAGCTCGCCCACCGGGACACCCACCGAATTCAATCAGCCCCAGCATTTT. As protein: CASSPTGTPTEFNQPQHF.

The chain uses TRBV19 and TRBJ1-2, with D possibly being TRBD1 (5 bases). Germline CDR1 and CDR2: LNHDA and SQIVND (reference sequence). The CDR3 runs to 14 residues. Trimming removed 3 bases from V and 0 bases from J, with 8 bases in between. The CDR3: CASSIARANYGYTF. The CDR3, as DNA: TGTGCCAGTAGTATCGCCAGGGCTAACTATGGCTACACCTTC.

This clone was detected only a few times. The chain uses TRBV6-5 and TRBJ1-1; 7 bases map to TRBD1. Trimming removed 6 bases from V and 5 bases from J; junction bases left unmatched: 6. The CDR3 length is 13 residues. The germline V gene encodes CDR1 MNHEY and CDR2 SVGAGI. CDR3 sequence (DNA): TGTGCCAGCAGGGCAGGGGGTAGGACTGAAGCTTTCTTT. Protein: CASRAGGRTEAFF.

The CDR3 is CSVDRRSYSYTF. In DNA, the CDR3 is TGCAGCGTTGATAGGAGGTCTTATAGCTACACCTTC. The V and J genes are TRBV29-1 and TRBJ1-2, with no clear D. The CDR3 has 12 amino acids. V was trimmed by 3 bases and J by 9 bases, leaving 14 bases between them. Germline CDR1 reads SQVTM; CDR2 reads ANQGSEA.

The chain links TRBV5-5 to TRBJ2-5; the D gene is possibly TRBD1 (6 bases). The CDR3 has 16 residues. Germline V gene data show CDR1 as SGHKS and CDR2 as YYEKEE (reference sequence). The germline V and J ends were trimmed by 0 bases and 0 bases, with 12 bases remaining between them. As DNA, the CDR3 is TGTGCCAGCAGCTTGGCCGGGACAACGTACCAAGAGACCCAGTACTTC. Translation gives CASSLAGTTYQETQYF.

The chain employs TRBV7-9 and TRBJ2-3, with D perhaps TRBD1 or TRBD2 (5 bases each). V was trimmed by 0 bases and J by 1 base, leaving 5 bases between them. The germline gives CDR1 SEHNR, CDR2 FQNEAQ (reference sequence). This CDR3 region has 14 residues. The CDR3 region has the DNA TGTGCCAGCAGCTTAGCGGGGGGCACAGATACGCAGTATTTT. This gives the protein CASSLAGGTDTQYF.

This chain uses TRBV6-1 with TRBJ2-5; a possible D gene is TRBD2 (7 bases). Germline V lookup: CDR1 MNHNS, CDR2 SASEGT. V lost 1 base to trimming and J lost 4 bases, with 13 bases between them. The CDR3 is 15 residues long. CDR3 DNA: TGTGCCAGCAGTGAAGTGTGGGCGGGGGCAGAGACCCAGTACTTC. This encodes CASSEVWAGAETQYF.

The J gene is TRBJ2-2, the V gene TRBV19; 9 positions agree with TRBD1. The germline CDR1 and CDR2 sequences are LNHDA and SQIVND (reference sequence). CDR3 length: 17 residues. V shed 0 bases and J 6 bases; nucleotides not matched to a gene: 8. The CDR3 bases are TGTGCCAGTAGTATAGATCATGGGACAGGGACGGCCGGGGAGCTGTTTTTT. Its translation: CASSIDHGTGTAGELFF.

The table lists this clone with a count of one. V usage is TRBV10-2 and J usage is TRBJ1-1; D unresolved. Trimming left V 0 bases short and J 6 bases short, with 5 bases between. There are 12 residues in the CDR3. From germline, CDR1 is WSHSY and CDR2 SAAADI. The CDR3, as DNA: TGCGCCAGCAGTGAGTCGAGGGCTGAAGCTTTCTTT. It yields the protein CASSESRAEAFF.

With regard to this clone: A much bigger clone sits one base away, suggesting this may be a read error. The chain carries TRBV11-3 and TRBJ2-2; D is undetermined. Between the trimmed V and J ends, which lost 2 bases and 6 bases, there was a span of 4 bases. Germline V gene data show CDR1 as SGHNT and CDR2 as YENEEA. The CDR3 runs 12 residues. CDR3 bases: TGTGCCAGCAGCTTAAACCCCGGGGAGCTGTTTTTT. This translates into CASSLNPGELFF.

The chain links TRBV7-6 to TRBJ2-5; 7 bases map to TRBD2. This CDR3 spans 13 amino acids. V lost 2 bases, J lost 8 bases, and 5 bases stayed unmatched. The germline CDR1 and CDR2 sequences are SGHVS and FNYEAQ. CDR3: CASSLPVTSTQYF. DNA of the CDR3: TGTGCCAGCAGCTTACCAGTGACTAGCACCCAGTACTTC.

The chain links TRBV7-6 to TRBJ1-1, with TRBD1 identical over 11 bases. The CDR3 has 15 residues. Trimming removed 5 bases from V and 4 bases from J; junction bases left unmatched: 6. CDR1 is SGHVS and CDR2 is FNYEAQ in the germline V gene. The CDR3 sequence is CASSPRTGGVTEAFF. CDR3 nucleotides: TGTGCCAGCAGCCCCCGGACAGGGGGCGTCACTGAAGCTTTCTTT.

V is TRBV9 and J is TRBJ1-2; D is perhaps TRBD1 (5 bases). The CDR3 loop spans 13 amino acids. The V gene lost 0 bases and the J gene lost 11 bases, with 14 bases spanning the gap. CDR1 is SGDLS and CDR2 is YYNGEE in the germline V gene. DNA of the CDR3: TGTGCCAGCAGCGTAGTAGTTGACAGTCCTTACACCTTC. As protein: CASSVVVDSPYTF.

In DNA, the CDR3 is TGTGCCAGCAGCAACCGGGGACAGTACTACAATGAGCAGTTCTTC. This codes for CASSNRGQYYNEQFF. The rearrangement links TRBV7-2 to TRBJ2-1, with TRBD1 matching 7 bases. The CDR3 totals 15 residues. After removal of 5 bases from V and 3 bases from J, the junction contained 7 bases not matched to a gene. The germline gives CDR1 SGHTA, CDR2 FQGNSA.